The 2 T cell receptor beta chains given below trace back to one sample, sequenced in a study of T cells in Graves' hyperthyroidism and ophthalmopathy. Amplified regions were TCR beta CDR3 sequences from RNA transcripts. HTBI primers were employed in a first-round RT-PCR of the TCR CDR3. Each CDR3 protein gets one entry after TCRdb re-called the multiplex PCR reads with MiXCR. The table records nearly 110,000 distinct CDR3 sequences, roughly 15% of them present only once. The sequenced sample was blood. These receptors all come from a woman aged 50 to 65 with Graves' hyperthyroidism.

This clonotype was seen many times. The rearrangement joins TRBV11-2 to TRBJ2-1; D not certain. V was trimmed by 5 bases and J by 9 bases, leaving 14 bases between them. The CDR3 is 13 residues long. Germline V gives CDR1 SGHAT, CDR2 FQNNGV. The CDR3: CASSTGPLLEQFF. The DNA for the CDR3 is TGTGCCAGCAGCACCGGACCGCTCCTTGAGCAGTTCTTC.

This clonotype was picked up many times. This rearrangement joins TRBV5-1 to TRBJ2-1, with no clear D. Per germline, CDR1 SGHRS and CDR2 YFSETQ. The CDR3 has 15 amino acids. Trimming took 1 base from V and 1 from J, leaving 9 bases between them. The CDR3: CASSLSLGSYNEQFF. As DNA, the CDR3 is TGCGCCAGCAGCTTGTCCCTAGGATCCTACAATGAGCAGTTCTTC.